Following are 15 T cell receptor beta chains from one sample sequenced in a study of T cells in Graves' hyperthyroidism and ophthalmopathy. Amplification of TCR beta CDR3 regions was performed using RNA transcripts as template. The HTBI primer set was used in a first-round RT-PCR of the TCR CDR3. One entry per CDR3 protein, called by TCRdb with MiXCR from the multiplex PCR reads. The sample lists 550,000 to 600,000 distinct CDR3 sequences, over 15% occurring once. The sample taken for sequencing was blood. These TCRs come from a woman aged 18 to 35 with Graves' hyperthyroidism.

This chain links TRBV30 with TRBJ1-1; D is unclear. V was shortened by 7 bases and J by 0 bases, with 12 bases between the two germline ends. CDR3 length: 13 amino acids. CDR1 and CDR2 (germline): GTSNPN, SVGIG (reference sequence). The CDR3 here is CALHPFMNTEAFF. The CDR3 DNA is TGTGCCTTACACCCGTTCATGAACACTGAAGCTTTCTTT.

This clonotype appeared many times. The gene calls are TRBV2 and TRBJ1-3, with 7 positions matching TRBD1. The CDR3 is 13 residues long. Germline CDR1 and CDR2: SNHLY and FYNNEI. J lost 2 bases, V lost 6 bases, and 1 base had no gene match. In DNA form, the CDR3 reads TGTGCCAGCAGCGGGACAGCTGGAAACACCATATATTTT. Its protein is CASSGTAGNTIYF.

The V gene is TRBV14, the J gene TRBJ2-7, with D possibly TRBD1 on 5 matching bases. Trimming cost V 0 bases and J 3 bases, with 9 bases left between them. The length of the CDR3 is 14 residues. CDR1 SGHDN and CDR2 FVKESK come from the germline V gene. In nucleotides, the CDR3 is TGTGCCAGCAGCCAAGAAGGGGCCTACTACGAGCAGTACTTC. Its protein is CASSQEGAYYEQYF. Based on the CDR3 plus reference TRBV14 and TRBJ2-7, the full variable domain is EAGVTQFPSHSVIEKGQTVTLRCDPISGHDNLYWYRRVMGKEIKFLLHFVKESKQDESGMPNNRFLAERTGGTYSTLKVQPAELEDSGVYFCASSQEGAYYEQYFGPGTRLTVT.

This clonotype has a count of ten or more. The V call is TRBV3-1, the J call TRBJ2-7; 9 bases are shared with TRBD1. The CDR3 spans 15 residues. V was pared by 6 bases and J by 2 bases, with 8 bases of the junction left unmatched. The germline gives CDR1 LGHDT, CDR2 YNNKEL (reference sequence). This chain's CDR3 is CASSQAGTGPYEQYF. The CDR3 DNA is TGTGCCAGCAGTCAGGCCGGGACAGGGCCCTACGAGCAGTACTTC.

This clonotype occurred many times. For the CDR3, the DNA is TGTGCCAGCAGTAGTCGGCAGGGCACCTACGAGCAGTACTTC. Its translation: CASSSRQGTYEQYF. The genes are TRBV2 and TRBJ2-7; D is possibly TRBD1 (5 bases). Germline CDR1 SNHLY, CDR2 FYNNEI. The CDR3 contains 14 residues. With 5 bases removed from V and 2 bases from J, the gap between germline ends came to 13 bases.

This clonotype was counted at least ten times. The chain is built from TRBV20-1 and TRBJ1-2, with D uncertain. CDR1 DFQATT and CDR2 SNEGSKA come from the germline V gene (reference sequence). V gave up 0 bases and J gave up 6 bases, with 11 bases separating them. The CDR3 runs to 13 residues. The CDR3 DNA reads TGCAGTGCTAGAGATCAAGGGCTGGATGGCTACACCTTC. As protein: CSARDQGLDGYTF.

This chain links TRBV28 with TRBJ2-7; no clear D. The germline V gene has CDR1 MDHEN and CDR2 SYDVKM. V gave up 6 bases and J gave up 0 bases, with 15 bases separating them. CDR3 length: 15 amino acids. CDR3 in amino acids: CASSQESNPSYEQYF. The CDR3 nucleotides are TGTGCCAGCAGCCAAGAGTCTAACCCCTCCTACGAGCAGTACTTC.

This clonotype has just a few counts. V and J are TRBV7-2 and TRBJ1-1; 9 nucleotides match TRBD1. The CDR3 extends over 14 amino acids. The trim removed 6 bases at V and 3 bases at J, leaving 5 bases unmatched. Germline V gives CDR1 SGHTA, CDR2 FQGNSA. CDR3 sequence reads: CASRPTGGDTEAFF. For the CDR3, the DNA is TGTGCCAGCAGACCGACAGGGGGAGACACTGAAGCTTTCTTT. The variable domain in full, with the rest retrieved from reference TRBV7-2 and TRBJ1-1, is GAGVSQSPSNKVTEKGKDVELRCDPISGHTALYWYRQSLGQGLEFLIYFQGNSAPDKSGLPSDRFSAERTGGSVSTLTIQRTQQEDSAVYLCASRPTGGDTEAFFGQGTRLTVV.

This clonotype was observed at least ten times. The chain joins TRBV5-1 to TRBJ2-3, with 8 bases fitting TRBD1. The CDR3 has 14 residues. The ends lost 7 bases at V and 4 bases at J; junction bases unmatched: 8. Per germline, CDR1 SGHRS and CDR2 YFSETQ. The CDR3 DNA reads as TGCGCCAGCTGCCAGGGGGCTGTGGCAGATACGCAGTATTTT. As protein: CASCQGAVADTQYF.

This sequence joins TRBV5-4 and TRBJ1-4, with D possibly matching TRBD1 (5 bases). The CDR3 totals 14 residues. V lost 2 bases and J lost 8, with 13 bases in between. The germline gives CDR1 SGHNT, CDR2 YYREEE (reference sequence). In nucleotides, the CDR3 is TGTGCCAGCAGCTTATGGGGCTCAGGGGAAAAACTGTTTTTT. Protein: CASSLWGSGEKLFF.

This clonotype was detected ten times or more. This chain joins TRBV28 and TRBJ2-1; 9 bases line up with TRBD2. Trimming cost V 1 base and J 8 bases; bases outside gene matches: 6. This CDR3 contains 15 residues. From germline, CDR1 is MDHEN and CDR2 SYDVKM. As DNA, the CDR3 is TGTGCCAGCAGTTTATTGGCGGGAGGGGACGATGAGCAGTTCTTC. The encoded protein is CASSLLAGGDDEQFF.

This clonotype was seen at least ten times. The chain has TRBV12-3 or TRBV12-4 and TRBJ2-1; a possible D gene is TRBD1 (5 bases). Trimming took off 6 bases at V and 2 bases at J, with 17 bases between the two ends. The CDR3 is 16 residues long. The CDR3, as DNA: TGTGCCAGCAGCTCAGGGTGGGTCCATACCTACAATGAGCAGTTCTTC. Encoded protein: CASSSGWVHTYNEQFF.

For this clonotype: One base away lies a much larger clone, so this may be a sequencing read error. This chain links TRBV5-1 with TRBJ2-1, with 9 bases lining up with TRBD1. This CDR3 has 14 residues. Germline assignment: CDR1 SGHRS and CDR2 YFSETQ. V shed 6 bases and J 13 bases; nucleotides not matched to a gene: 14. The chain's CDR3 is CASTPGQGPSNQFF. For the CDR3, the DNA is TGCGCCAGCACCCCCGGACAGGGGCCTTCCAATCAGTTCTTC.

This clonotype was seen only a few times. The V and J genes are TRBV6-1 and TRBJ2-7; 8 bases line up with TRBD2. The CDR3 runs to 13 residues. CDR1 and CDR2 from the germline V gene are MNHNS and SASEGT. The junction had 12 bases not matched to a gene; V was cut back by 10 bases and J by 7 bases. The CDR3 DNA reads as TGTGCCACCCAATTAGCGGGGAGTTGGGAGCAGTACTTC. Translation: CATQLAGSWEQYF.

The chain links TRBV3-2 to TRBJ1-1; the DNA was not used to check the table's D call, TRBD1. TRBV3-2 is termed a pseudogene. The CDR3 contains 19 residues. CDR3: CASSQGGKRTGIRLTEAFF. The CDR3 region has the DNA TGTGCCAGCAGCCAAGGAGGGAAACGGACAGGGATTCGTTTAACTGAAGCTTTCTTT.